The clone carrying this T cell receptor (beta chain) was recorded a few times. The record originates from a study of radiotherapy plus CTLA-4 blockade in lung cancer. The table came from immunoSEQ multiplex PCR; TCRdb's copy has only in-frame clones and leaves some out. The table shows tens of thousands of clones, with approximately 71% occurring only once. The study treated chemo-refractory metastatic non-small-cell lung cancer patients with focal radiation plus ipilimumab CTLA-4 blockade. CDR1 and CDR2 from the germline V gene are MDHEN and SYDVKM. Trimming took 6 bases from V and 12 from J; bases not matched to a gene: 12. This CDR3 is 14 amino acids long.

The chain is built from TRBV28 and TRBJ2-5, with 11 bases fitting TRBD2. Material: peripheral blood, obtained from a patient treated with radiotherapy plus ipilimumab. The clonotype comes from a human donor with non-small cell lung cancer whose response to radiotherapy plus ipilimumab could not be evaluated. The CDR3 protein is CASRQTSGTLNKYF. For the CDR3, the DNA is TGTGCCAGCAGGCAGACTAGCGGGACTCTTAATAAGTACTTC. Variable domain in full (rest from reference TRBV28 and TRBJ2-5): DVKVTQSSRYLVKRTGEKVFLECVQDMDHENMFWYRQDPGLGLRLIYFSYDVKMKEKGDIPEGYSVSREKKERFSLILESASTNQTSMYLCASRQTSGTLNKYFGPGTRLLVL.